The clone carrying this T cell receptor beta chain was observed once. Its antigen is unknown. Sequencing was designed to attain a depth spanning 1 in 200,000 to 1 in 1 million T cells. The table came from immunoSEQ multiplex PCR; TCRdb's copy has only in-frame clones and leaves some out. The sample includes about 160,000 clones, roughly 86% of them seen just once. This entry comes from a study of cytotoxic CD8 clonotypes in ibrutinib-treated CLL. Study-wide context: The subjects consisted of 11 relapsed/refractory and over 14 treatment-naive individuals, with fewer than 18 IGHV unmutated. Response specimens were obtained following a median treatment duration of roughly 11 months, with a range of 6 to 36.

Germline CDR1 MDHEN, CDR2 SYDVKM. CDR3 length: 15 residues. Trimming removed 8 bases at V and 6 bases at J, with 22 bases between. Study-wide findings and caveats: Patients showed higher baseline clonality than age-matched healthy donors, and it tracked circulating CD8+ T-cell counts.

The TCR comes from a human donor with chronic lymphocytic leukemia. Sequences were derived from PBMCs, sampled after 12 months of ibrutinib treatment. This sequence joins TRBV28 and TRBJ1-1; D unclear. The CDR3 reads CASPIERVEDPEAFF. In nucleotides, the CDR3 is TGTGCCAGCCCCATCGAACGGGTTGAGGACCCTGAAGCTTTCTTT.